This TCR beta chain is from a study of blood T cell repertoires in COVID-19. About the study: The samples span acute and convalescent COVID-19 from the United States, Italy and Spain. In each case, the material was cDNA or gDNA derived from T cells, B-cell-depleted T cells, or PBMCs.

In the original analysis: Researchers report that nucleated cell counts were estimated from reference gene primer amplification. Repertoires were generated with immunoSEQ multiplex PCR, while TCRdb's copy carries only in-frame clones and drops some. V and J calls and clone size follow that table, whereas D and trimming were derived from the DNA. The table shows fewer than 120,000 clones, with roughly 87% occurring only once. Losses at the gene ends were 1 base for V and 4 bases for J; bases not matched to a gene: 12. Germline CDR1 LNHNV, CDR2 YYDKDF (reference sequence). CDR3 size: 17 residues. This TCR was sampled from a human donor in a cohort sampled during active COVID-19. Sample: peripheral blood. The chain couples TRBV15 to TRBJ2-5, with 7 bases that match TRBD1. As DNA, the CDR3 is TGTGCCACCAGCAGAGCTACAGGGGCCAGTCGGGGAGAGACCCAGTACTTC. It is translated as CATSRATGASRGETQYF.